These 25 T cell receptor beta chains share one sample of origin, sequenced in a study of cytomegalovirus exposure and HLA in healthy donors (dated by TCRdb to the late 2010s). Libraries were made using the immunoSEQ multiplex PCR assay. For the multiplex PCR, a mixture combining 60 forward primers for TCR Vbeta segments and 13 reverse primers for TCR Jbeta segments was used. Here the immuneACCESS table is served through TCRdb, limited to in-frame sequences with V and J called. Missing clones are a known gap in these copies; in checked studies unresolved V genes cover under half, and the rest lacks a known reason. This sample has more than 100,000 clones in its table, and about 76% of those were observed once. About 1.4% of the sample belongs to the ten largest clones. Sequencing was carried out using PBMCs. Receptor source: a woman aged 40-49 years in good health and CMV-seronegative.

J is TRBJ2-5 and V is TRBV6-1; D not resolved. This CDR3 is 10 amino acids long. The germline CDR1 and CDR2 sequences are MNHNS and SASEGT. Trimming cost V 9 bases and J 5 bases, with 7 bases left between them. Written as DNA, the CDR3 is TGTGCCAGTTCGGTGGAGACCCAGTACTTC. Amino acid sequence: CASSVETQYF.

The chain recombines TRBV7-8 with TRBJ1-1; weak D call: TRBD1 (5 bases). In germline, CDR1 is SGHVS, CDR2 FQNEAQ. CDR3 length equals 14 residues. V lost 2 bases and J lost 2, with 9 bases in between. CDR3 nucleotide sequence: TGTGCCAGCAGCTTAAACAGGCTAAACACTGAAGCTTTCTTT. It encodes CASSLNRLNTEAFF.

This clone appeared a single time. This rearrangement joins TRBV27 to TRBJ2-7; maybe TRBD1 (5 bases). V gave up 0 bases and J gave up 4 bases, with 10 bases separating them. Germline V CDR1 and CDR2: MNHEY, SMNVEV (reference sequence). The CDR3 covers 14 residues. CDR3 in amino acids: CASSLSGDSYEQYF. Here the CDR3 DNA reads TGTGCCAGCAGTTTATCCGGAGACAGTTACGAGCAGTACTTC.

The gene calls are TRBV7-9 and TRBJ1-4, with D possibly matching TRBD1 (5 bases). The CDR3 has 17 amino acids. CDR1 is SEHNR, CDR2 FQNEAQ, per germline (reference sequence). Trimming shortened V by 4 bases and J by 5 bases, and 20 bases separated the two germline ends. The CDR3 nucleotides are TGTGCCAGCAGCTCCATACACGGGGGGAGGGAAAATGAAAAACTGTTTTTT. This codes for CASSSIHGGRENEKLFF. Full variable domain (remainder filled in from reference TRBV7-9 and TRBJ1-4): DTGVSQNPRHKITKRGQNVTFRCDPISEHNRLYWYRQTLGQGPEFLTYFQNEAQLEKSRLLSDRFSAERPKGSFSTLEIQRTEQGDSAMYLCASSSIHGGRENEKLFFGSGTQLSVL.

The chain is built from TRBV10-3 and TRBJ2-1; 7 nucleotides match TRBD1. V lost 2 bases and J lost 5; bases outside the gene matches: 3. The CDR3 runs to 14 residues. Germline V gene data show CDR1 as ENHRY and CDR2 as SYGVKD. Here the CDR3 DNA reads TGTGCCATCAGTGAGCCAGGGACAGACAATGAGCAGTTCTTC. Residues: CAISEPGTDNEQFF.

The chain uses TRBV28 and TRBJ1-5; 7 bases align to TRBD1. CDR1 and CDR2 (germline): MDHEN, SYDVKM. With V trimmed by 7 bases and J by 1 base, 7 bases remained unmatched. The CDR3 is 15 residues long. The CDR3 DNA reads TGTGCCAGCACCCCCACGGACAGGAGCAATCAGCCCCAGCATTTT. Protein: CASTPTDRSNQPQHF.

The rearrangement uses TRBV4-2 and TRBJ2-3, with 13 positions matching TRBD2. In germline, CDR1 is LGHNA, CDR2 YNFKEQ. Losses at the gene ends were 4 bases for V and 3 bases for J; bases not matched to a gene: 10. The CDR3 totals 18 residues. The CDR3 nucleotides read TGTGCCAGCAGCCGCGGTTTTCCGGGACTAGCGGGAACAGATACGCAGTATTTT. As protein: CASSRGFPGLAGTDTQYF.

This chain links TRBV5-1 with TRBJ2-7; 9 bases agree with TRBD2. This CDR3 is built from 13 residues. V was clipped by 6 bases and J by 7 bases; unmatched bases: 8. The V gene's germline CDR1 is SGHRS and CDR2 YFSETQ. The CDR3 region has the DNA TGCGCCAGCAAAGAAGCGGGGGGTGGTGAGCAGTACTTC. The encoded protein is CASKEAGGGEQYF.

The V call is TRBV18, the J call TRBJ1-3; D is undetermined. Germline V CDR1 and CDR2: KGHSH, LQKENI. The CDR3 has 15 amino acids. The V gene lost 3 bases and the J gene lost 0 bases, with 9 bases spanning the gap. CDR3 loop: CASSPIPSSGNTIYF. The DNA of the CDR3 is TGTGCCAGCTCACCCATCCCGAGCTCTGGAAACACCATATATTTT.

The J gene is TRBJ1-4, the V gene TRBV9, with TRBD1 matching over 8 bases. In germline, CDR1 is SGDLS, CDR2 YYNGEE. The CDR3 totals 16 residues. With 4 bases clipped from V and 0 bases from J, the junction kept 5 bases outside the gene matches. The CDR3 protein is CASSQQGGSTNEKLFF. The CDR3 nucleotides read TGTGCCAGCAGCCAACAGGGGGGATCAACTAATGAAAAACTGTTTTTT.

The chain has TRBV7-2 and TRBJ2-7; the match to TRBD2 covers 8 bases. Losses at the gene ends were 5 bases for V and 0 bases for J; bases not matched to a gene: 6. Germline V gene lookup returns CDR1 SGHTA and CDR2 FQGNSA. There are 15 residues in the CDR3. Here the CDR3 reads CASSLSGKSSYEQYF. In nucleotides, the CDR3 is TGTGCCAGCAGCCTTAGCGGGAAGAGCTCCTACGAGCAGTACTTC.

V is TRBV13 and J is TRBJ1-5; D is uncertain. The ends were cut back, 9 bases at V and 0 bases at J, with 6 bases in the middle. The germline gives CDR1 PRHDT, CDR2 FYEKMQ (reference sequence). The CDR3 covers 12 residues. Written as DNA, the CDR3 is TGTGCCAGTTCCATTAGCAATCAGCCCCAGCATTTT. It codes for CASSISNQPQHF.

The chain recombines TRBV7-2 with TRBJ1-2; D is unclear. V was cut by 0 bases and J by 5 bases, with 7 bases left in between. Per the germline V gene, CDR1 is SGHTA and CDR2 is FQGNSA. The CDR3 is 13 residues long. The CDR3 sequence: CASSLAPVYGYTF. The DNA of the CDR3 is TGTGCCAGCAGCTTAGCCCCAGTGTATGGCTACACCTTC. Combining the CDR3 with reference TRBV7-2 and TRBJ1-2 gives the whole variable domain GAGVSQSPSNKVTEKGKDVELRCDPISGHTALYWYRQSLGQGLEFLIYFQGNSAPDKSGLPSDRFSAERTGGSVSTLTIQRTQQEDSAVYLCASSLAPVYGYTFGSGTRLTVV.

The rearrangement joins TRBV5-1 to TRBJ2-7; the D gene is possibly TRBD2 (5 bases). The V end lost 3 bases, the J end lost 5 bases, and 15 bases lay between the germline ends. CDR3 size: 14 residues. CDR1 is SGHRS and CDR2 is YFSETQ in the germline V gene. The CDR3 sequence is CASSSGGSGDEQYF. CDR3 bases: TGCGCCAGCAGCTCCGGAGGTTCAGGCGACGAGCAGTACTTC. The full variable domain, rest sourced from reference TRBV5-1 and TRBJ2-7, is KAGVTQTPRYLIKTRGQQVTLSCSPISGHRSVSWYQQTPGQGLQFLFEYFSETQRNKGNFPGRFSGRQFSNSRSEMNVSTLELGDSALYLCASSSGGSGDEQYFGPGTRLTVT.

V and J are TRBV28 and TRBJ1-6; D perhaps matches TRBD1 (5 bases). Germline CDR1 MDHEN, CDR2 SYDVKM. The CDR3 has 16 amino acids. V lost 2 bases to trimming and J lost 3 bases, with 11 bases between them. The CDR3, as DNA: TGTGCCAGCAGTTTAGGGGGGTCAGTCTATAATTCACCCCTCCACTTT. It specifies CASSLGGSVYNSPLHF. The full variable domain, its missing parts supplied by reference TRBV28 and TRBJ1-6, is DVKVTQSSRYLVKRTGEKVFLECVQDMDHENMFWYRQDPGLGLRLIYFSYDVKMKEKGDIPEGYSVSREKKERFSLILESASTNQTSMYLCASSLGGSVYNSPLHFGNGTRLTVT.

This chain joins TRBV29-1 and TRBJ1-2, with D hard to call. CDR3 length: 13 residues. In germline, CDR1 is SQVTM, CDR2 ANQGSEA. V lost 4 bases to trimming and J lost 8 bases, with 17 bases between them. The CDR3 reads CSVGSGNGMGYTF. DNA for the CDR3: TGCAGCGTTGGGTCGGGGAACGGAATGGGCTACACCTTC.

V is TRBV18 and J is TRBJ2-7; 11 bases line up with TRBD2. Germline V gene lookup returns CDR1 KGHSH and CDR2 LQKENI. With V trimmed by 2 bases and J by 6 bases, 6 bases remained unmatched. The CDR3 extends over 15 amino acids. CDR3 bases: TGTGCCAGCTCACCAACCCCCGGGACTAGCGGCGAGCAGTACTTC. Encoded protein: CASSPTPGTSGEQYF.

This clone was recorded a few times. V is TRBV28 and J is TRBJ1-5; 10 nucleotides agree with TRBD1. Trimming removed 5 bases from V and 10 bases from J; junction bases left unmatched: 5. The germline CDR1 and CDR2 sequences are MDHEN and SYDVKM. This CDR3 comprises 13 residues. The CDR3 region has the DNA TGTGCCAGCAGTGGGGGACAGGGGAGACCCCAGCATTTT. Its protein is CASSGGQGRPQHF.

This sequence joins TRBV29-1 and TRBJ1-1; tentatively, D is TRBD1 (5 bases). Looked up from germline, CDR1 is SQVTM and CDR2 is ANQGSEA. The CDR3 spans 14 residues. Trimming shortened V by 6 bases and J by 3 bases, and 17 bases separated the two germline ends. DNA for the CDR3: TGCAGCGTCCTCCCCGACAGCGCATACACTGAAGCTTTCTTT. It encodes CSVLPDSAYTEAFF.

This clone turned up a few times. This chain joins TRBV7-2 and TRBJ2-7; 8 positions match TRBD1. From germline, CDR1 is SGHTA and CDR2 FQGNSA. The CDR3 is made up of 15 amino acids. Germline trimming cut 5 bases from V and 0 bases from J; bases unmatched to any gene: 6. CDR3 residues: CASSADTGGSYEQYF. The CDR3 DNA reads TGTGCCAGCAGCGCCGATACAGGGGGCTCCTACGAGCAGTACTTC.

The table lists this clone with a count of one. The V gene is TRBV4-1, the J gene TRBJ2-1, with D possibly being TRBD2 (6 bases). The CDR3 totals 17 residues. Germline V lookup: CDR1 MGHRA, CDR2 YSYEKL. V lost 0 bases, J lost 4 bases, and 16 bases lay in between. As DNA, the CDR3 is TGCGCCAGCAGCCAAGATAGTGGGACTCCTTCATACAATGAGCAGTTCTTC. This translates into CASSQDSGTPSYNEQFF.

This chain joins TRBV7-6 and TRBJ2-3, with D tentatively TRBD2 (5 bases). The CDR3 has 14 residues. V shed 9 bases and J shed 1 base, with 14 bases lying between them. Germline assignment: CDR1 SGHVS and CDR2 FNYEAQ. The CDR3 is CASRLSEGTDTQYF. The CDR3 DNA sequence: TGTGCCAGTCGCCTGTCGGAGGGCACAGATACGCAGTATTTT.

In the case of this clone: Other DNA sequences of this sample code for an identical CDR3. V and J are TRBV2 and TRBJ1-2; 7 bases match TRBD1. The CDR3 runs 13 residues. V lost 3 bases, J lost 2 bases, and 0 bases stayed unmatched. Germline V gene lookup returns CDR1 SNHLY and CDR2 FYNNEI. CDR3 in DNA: TGTGCCAGCAGTGAGGGACAGAACTATGGCTACACCTTC. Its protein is CASSEGQNYGYTF.

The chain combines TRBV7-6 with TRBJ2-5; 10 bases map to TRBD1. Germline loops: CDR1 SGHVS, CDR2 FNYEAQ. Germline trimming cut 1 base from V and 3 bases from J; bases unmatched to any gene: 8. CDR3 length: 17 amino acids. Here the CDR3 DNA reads TGTGCCAGCAGCTTAGTATTCCGGACAGGGGGAGAAGAGACCCAGTACTTC. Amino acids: CASSLVFRTGGEETQYF.

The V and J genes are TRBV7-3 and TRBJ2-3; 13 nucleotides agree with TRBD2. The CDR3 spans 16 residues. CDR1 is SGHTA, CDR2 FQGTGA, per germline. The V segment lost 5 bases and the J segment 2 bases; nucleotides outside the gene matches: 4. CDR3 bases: TGTGCCAGCAGCCAAGGACTAGCGGGGGCCACAGATACGCAGTATTTT. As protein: CASSQGLAGATDTQYF.